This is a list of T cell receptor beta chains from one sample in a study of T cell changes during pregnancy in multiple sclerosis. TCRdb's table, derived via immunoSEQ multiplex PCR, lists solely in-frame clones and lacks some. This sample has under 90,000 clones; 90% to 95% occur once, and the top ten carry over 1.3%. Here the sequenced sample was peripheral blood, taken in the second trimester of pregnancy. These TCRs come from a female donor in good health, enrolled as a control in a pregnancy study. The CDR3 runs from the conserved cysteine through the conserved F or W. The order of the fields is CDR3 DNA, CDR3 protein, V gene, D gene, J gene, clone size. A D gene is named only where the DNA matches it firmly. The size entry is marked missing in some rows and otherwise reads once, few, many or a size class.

TGTGCCAGCAGCCAGACGGGCTCTGGAAACACCATATATTTT	CASSQTGSGNTIYF	TRBV7-9	NA	TRBJ1-3	NA
TGTGCCAGCAGGTCGGGGGATAGCAATCAGCCCCAGCATTTT	CASRSGDSNQPQHF	TRBV4-2	NA	TRBJ1-5	NA
TGTGCCAGACCGTTTCCTACCCAGCGACCAATTTTCTACGAGCAGTACTTC	CARPFPTQRPIFYEQYF	TRBV6-4	NA	TRBJ2-7	NA
TGTGCCAGCAGCTTGGTTGCCGCGTGGGCAGTGGGGACTTACGAGCAGTACTTC	CASSLVAAWAVGTYEQYF	TRBV7-2	NA	TRBJ2-7	NA
TGTGCCAGCAGCCCCGTGACACGCCGCCAAGAGACCCAGTACTTC	CASSPVTRRQETQYF	TRBV11-2	NA	TRBJ2-5	NA
TGTGCCACCACCGAAGCAGCGGAGGCCACAGATACGCAGTATTTT	CATTEAAEATDTQYF	TRBV15	NA	TRBJ2-3	NA
TGTGCCAGCAGCCCAGGGGCGTCTGAAGCTTTCTTT	CASSPGASEAFF	TRBV7-9	NA	TRBJ1-1	NA
TGTGCCAGCACCAACCCAATAACGGGCACTGAAGCTTTCTTT	CASTNPITGTEAFF	TRBV21-1	NA	TRBJ1-1	NA
TGTGCCAGTAGCAACAGGGGGCGATTGGACTATGGCTACACCTTC	CASSNRGRLDYGYTF	TRBV19	TRBD1	TRBJ1-2	NA
TGTGCCAGCAGCCAAGACAGGGGCCCCTCCTACGAGCAGTACTTC	CASSQDRGPSYEQYF	TRBV27	TRBD1	TRBJ2-7	NA
TGTGCCAGCAGCTCGACAGGGGAGGGTACGCAGTATTTT	CASSSTGEGTQYF	TRBV7-7	NA	TRBJ2-3	once
TGTGCCAGCAGTCCTGGGACTAGCGGCACAGATACGCAGTATTTT	CASSPGTSGTDTQYF	TRBV6-5	TRBD2	TRBJ2-3	NA
TGTGCCAGCAGCCAAGAACCTACCAGCGGGAGGTTATCCTACGAGCAGTACTTC	CASSQEPTSGRLSYEQYF	TRBV4-2	TRBD2	TRBJ2-7	NA
TGCGCCAGCAGCTTTAACGAGATTAGCACAGATACGCAGTATTTT	CASSFNEISTDTQYF	TRBV5-1	NA	TRBJ2-3	once
TGTGCCAGCAGCTTGTACCTCGGGGGGGGTCCCACAGATACGCAGTATTTT	CASSLYLGGGPTDTQYF	TRBV5-4	TRBD2	TRBJ2-3	NA
TGCAGCGTTGACGACAGGACCAATGAGCAGTTCTTC	CSVDDRTNEQFF	TRBV29-1	NA	TRBJ2-1	NA
TGTGCCAGCAGTTTATCCTTTACCGGGACAGAAGAAGCTTTCTTT	CASSLSFTGTEEAFF	TRBV27	TRBD1	TRBJ1-1	NA
TGTGCCAGTTCAGGACAGGGGGCTGGCAACGTCCTGACTTTC	CASSGQGAGNVLTF	TRBV25-1	TRBD1	TRBJ2-6	few
TGTGCCAGCATAGACGGGAGAAGGGGAGAGACCCAGTACTTC	CASIDGRRGETQYF	TRBV28	NA	TRBJ2-5	NA
TGTGCCAGCAGCTTAGGACCGATTGGGGGAGGGCCCTTAGATACGCAGTATTTT	CASSLGPIGGGPLDTQYF	TRBV11-2	TRBD2	TRBJ2-3	NA
TGCAGCGTTTCCGGGACTAGCGGGAGAACCCACGAGCAGTACTTC	CSVSGTSGRTHEQYF	TRBV29-1	TRBD2	TRBJ2-7	NA
TGTGCCAGCAGTTTTGGGGGGGTAGGCACTGAAGCTTTCTTT	CASSFGGVGTEAFF	TRBV27	NA	TRBJ1-1	NA
TGTGCCAGCAGTATACTCGCGGGAGGGCCTTACGAGCAGTACTTC	CASSILAGGPYEQYF	TRBV28	TRBD2	TRBJ2-7	NA
TGCGCCAGCAGCTTCGGAGACACTGAAGCTTTCTTT	CASSFGDTEAFF	TRBV5-1	NA	TRBJ1-1	NA
TGTGCCAGCAGTGAAACGGGGGAGGGAGATACGCAGTATTTT	CASSETGEGDTQYF	TRBV6-4	TRBD2	TRBJ2-3	NA